This T cell receptor (beta chain) was sequenced during a study of cytomegalovirus exposure and HLA in healthy donors. Study-level points and caveats: Links to common viral pathogens appeared, in a later analysis, for several of the most significant clusters. With high specificity and sensitivity, the classifier reportedly diagnosed cytomegalovirus status.

Trimming pared 4 bases from V and 2 bases from J, leaving 16 bases between. In germline, CDR1 is SGHRS, CDR2 YFSETQ. The CDR3 has 15 amino acids. The PCR contained 60 Vbeta and 13 Jbeta primers. In the study's own analysis: Later, roughly 80 million unique TCR beta chains were counted in an analysis, and approximately 9.9 million of them were shared. This table comes from immunoSEQ multiplex PCR, and its TCRdb copy is limited to in-frame clones, with some not included. V and J calls and clone size follow that table, whereas D and trimming were derived from the DNA. Here the sample spans 160,000 or so clones, about 72% being singletons. Comment on this clone: Its antigen is still unknown.

Sequencing was carried out using PBMCs. The rearrangement links TRBV5-1 to TRBJ2-7; D might be TRBD2 (5 bases). This clonotype was obtained from a human donor in good health. CDR3 protein: CASSPDRGATYEQYF. The CDR3 DNA is TGCGCCAGCAGCCCCGACCGGGGAGCCACCTACGAGCAGTACTTC.